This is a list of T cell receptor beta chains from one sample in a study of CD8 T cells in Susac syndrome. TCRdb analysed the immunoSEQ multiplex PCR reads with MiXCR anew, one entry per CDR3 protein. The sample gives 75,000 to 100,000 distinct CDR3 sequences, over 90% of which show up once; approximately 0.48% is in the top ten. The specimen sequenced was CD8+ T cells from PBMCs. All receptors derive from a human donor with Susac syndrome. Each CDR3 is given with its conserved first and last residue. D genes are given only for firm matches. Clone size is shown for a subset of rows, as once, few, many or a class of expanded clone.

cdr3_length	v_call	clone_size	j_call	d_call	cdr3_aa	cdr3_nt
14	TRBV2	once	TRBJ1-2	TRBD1	CASSDGGTADGYTF	TGTGCCAGCAGTGACGGGGGGACAGCAGATGGCTACACCTTC
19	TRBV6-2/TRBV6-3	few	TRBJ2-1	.	CASSYSVTSPGDHSGRQFF	TGTGCCAGCAGTTACTCCGTAACCTCTCCGGGGGACCACTCGGGGAGGCAGTTCTTC
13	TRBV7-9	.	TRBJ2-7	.	CASTPSPLGEQYF	TGTGCCAGCACCCCGTCACCTTTGGGGGAGCAGTACTTC
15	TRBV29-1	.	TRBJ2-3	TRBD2	CSVELAGGPVDTQYF	TGCAGCGTTGAACTGGCGGGAGGGCCAGTAGATACGCAGTATTTT
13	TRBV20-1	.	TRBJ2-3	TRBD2	CPVLAVSTDTQYF	TGTCCGGTACTAGCGGTTAGCACAGATACGCAGTATTTT
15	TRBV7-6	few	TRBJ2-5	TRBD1	CASSPPGTGIETQYF	TGTGCCAGCAGCCCTCCCGGGACAGGGATAGAGACCCAGTACTTC
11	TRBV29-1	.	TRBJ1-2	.	CSVDPNYGYTF	TGCAGCGTTGACCCTAACTATGGCTACACCTTC
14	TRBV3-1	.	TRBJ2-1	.	CASSLTDIYNEQFF	TGTGCCAGCAGCCTTACGGACATCTACAATGAGCAGTTCTTC
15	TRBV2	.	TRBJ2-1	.	CASSEDFRRTNEQFF	TGTGCCAGCAGTGAAGATTTCAGGAGGACGAATGAGCAGTTCTTC
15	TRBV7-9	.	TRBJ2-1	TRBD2	CASSQAGVGYNEQFF	TGTGCCAGCAGCCAAGCGGGAGTGGGCTACAATGAGCAGTTCTTC
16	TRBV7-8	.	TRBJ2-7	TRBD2	CASSLGRLAPFYEQYF	TGTGCCAGCAGCTTAGGTCGACTAGCGCCATTCTACGAGCAGTACTTC
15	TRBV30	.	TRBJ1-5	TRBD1	CAWSGGTGKYQPQHF	TGTGCCTGGAGTGGGGGGACAGGAAAATATCAGCCCCAGCATTTT
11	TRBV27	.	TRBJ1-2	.	CASGDLSGYTF	TGTGCCAGCGGGGATCTAAGTGGCTACACCTTC
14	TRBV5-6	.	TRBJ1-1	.	CASSFGGAGTEAFF	TGTGCCAGCAGCTTTGGAGGGGCAGGGACTGAAGCTTTCTTT
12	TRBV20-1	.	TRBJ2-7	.	CSASGSSDEQYF	TGCAGTGCTAGCGGGAGTAGTGACGAGCAGTACTTC
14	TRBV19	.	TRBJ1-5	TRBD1	CASSTTGKGKPQHF	TGTGCCAGTAGTACGACAGGGAAAGGGAAGCCCCAGCATTTT
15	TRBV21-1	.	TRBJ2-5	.	CASSKGAGGRETQYF	TGTGCCAGCAGCAAAGGGGCTGGGGGACGAGAGACCCAGTACTTC
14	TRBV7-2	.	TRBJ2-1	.	CASSLARSYNEQFF	TGTGCCAGCAGCTTAGCGCGGTCTTACAATGAGCAGTTCTTC
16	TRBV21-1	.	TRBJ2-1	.	CASGLAEPRMNNEQFF	TGTGCCAGCGGACTAGCGGAGCCGCGTATGAACAATGAGCAGTTCTTC
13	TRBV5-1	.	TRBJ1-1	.	CASSDIPGGEAFF	TGCGCCAGCAGCGATATACCCGGCGGTGAAGCTTTCTTT
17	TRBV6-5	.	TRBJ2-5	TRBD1	CASSYSMGRGRGETQYF	TGTGCCAGCAGTTACTCTATGGGCAGGGGGCGCGGAGAGACCCAGTACTTC
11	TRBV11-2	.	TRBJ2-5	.	CASSFWETQYF	TGTGCCAGCAGCTTCTGGGAGACCCAGTACTTC
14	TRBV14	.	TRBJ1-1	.	CASSQESQVGGAFF	TGTGCCAGCAGCCAAGAATCCCAAGTTGGTGGAGCTTTCTTT
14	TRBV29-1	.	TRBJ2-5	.	CSVDTGRSWETQYF	TGCAGCGTTGACACGGGGCGATCGTGGGAGACCCAGTACTTC
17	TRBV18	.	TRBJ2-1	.	CASSPLGELAINNEQFF	TGTGCCAGCTCACCCCTCGGTGAGCTAGCCATCAACAATGAGCAGTTCTTC
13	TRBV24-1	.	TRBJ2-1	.	CATSAGSYNEQFF	TGTGCCACCAGTGCCGGCTCCTACAATGAGCAGTTCTTC
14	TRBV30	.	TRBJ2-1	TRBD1	CAWSAGTGDNEQFF	TGTGCCTGGAGTGCCGGGACAGGGGACAATGAGCAGTTCTTC